This TCR beta chain was captured by sequencing in a study of control samples from healthy donors and cancer patients. Assay: immunoSEQ multiplex PCR; the TCRdb copy retains only in-frame clones and omits some. Of about 22,000 clones listed, 65% to 90% are singletons. There are 16 residues in the CDR3. Germline V lookup: CDR1 SEHNR, CDR2 FQNEAQ (reference sequence). V gave up 6 bases and J gave up 9 bases; unmatched junction bases: 16. This sequence originates from a man in his sixties with head and neck cancer. The chain combines TRBV7-9 with TRBJ2-1; 8 nucleotides match TRBD2. The sequenced sample was PBMCs. In nucleotides, the CDR3 is TGTGCCAGCAGACCCACAGGGCGGGGGGTAGTGGGTGAGCAGTTCTTC. Encoded protein: CASRPTGRGVVGEQFF.